This TCR beta chain was captured in a study of CD8 T cells in ankylosing spondylitis. Whole-study results and caveats: Disease-linked clones displayed a CD8+ phenotype and appeared relatively rarely in peripheral blood. Some motif variants were previously reported in reactive arthritis synovial fluid and blood. Ankylosing spondylitis blood seemed to carry a telltale TCR beta motif made of about 8 highly homologous variants. Disease-associated clones were reportedly significantly overrepresented in matched ankylosing spondylitis synovial fluid.

The germline V and J ends were trimmed by 5 bases and 2 bases, with 9 bases remaining between them. Germline lookup yields CDR1 MDHEN and CDR2 SYDVKM. The CDR3 covers 14 residues. As to this clonotype: Its antigen is currently unknown.

Quantitative 5'-RACE with molecular barcodes generated TCR beta libraries. Each CDR3 protein is one row after TCRdb ran MiXCR on the 5' RACE reads. The sample has about 420,000 distinct CDR3 sequences; more than 20% are singletons. The source is a male donor with ankylosing spondylitis. The chain combines TRBV28 with TRBJ2-2; TRBD1 might be the D (5 bases). Sequencing input: blood, either unsorted or a sorted T cell fraction (not recorded which). CDR3 sequence: CASSAQGNTGELFF. In DNA form, the CDR3 reads TGTGCCAGCAGTGCCCAGGGCAACACCGGGGAGCTGTTTTTT.